The rows below give T cell receptor beta chains drawn from one sample of a study of blood T cells in healthy people across ages. TCRdb analysed the 5' RACE reads with MiXCR anew, one entry per CDR3 protein. Here the sample spans fewer than 800,000 distinct CDR3 sequences, 21% being singletons. The sample consisted of blood. These receptors came from a man between 65 and 85 years old in good health. Each CDR3 is given with its conserved first and last residue. The D gene is left open where the match is weak. A clone size is listed for some rows: how often the clone was seen (once, few, many), or a class if it is expanded.

12,.,.,TRBJ2-5,TRBV28,CATRGPAHTQYF,TGTGCCACCCGGGGGCCAGCTCATACCCAGTACTTC
13,many,TRBD1,TRBJ2-7,TRBV7-2,CASSFGTGDEQYF,TGTGCCAGCAGCTTCGGGACAGGGGACGAGCAGTACTTC
14,once,.,TRBJ2-1,TRBV3-1,CASSQGADYNEQFF,TGTGCCAGCAGCCAGGGGGCCGACTACAATGAGCAGTTCTTC
12,.,.,TRBJ1-4,TRBV20-1,CSARETAEKLFF,TGCAGTGCTAGAGAAACAGCAGAAAAACTGTTTTTT
15,.,TRBD1,TRBJ2-3,TRBV28,CASSTGQDRTDTQYF,TGTGCCAGCAGTACCGGACAGGACCGCACAGATACGCAGTATTTT
13,.,.,TRBJ2-5,TRBV7-3,CASSLTTLETQYF,TGTGCCAGCAGCTTAACTACTCTGGAGACCCAGTACTTC
16,.,TRBD2,TRBJ2-3,TRBV20-1,CSASIPGLAPRDTQYF,TGCAGTGCTTCCATCCCGGGACTAGCGCCACGAGATACGCAGTATTTT
16,.,TRBD2,TRBJ2-5,TRBV7-9,CASSQQAGALGETQYF,TGTGCCAGCAGCCAGCAAGCGGGAGCCCTAGGTGAGACCCAGTACTTC
15,many,.,TRBJ2-1,TRBV12-3/TRBV12-4,CASSLLPGAYNEQFF,TGTGCCAGCAGTTTGCTACCGGGAGCTTACAATGAGCAGTTCTTC
12,few,TRBD2,TRBJ2-5,TRBV29-1,CGVTSGRETQYF,TGCGGCGTCACTAGCGGGAGAGAGACCCAGTACTTC
17,.,.,TRBJ1-1,TRBV20-1,CSARPHPRTLMNTEAFF,TGCAGTGCTAGACCCCATCCGAGGACCCTGATGAACACTGAAGCTTTCTTT
14,few,TRBD1,TRBJ1-2,TRBV10-3,CAISTTGGGYGYTF,TGTGCCATCAGTACCACAGGGGGCGGCTATGGCTACACCTTC
16,few,.,TRBJ1-6,TRBV6-5,CASSYLGLGYNSPLHF,TGTGCCAGCAGTTACTTAGGGTTGGGGTATAATTCACCCCTCCACTTT
15,.,.,TRBJ2-1,TRBV6-2/TRBV6-3,CASTRPGSSYNEQFF,TGTGCCAGCACCAGACCGGGAAGCTCCTACAATGAGCAGTTCTTC
15,.,.,TRBJ2-5,TRBV3-1,CASSQDSGTKETRYF,TGTGCCAGCAGCCAAGATTCCGGGACCAAAGAGACCCGGTACTTC